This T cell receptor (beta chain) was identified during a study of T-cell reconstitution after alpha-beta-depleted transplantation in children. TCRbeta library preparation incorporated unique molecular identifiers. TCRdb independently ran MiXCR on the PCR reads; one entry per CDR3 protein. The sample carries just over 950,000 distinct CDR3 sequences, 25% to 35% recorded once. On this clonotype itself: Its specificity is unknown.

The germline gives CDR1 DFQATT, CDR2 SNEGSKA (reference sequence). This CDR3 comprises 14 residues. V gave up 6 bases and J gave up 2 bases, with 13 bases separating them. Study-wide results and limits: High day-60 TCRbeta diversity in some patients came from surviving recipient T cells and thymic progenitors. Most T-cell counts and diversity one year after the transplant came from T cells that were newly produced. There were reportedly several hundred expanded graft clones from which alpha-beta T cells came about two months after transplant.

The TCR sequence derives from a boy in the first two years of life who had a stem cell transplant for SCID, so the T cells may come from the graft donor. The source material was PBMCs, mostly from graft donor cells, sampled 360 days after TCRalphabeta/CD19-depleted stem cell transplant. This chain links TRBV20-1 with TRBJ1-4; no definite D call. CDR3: CSAAQWVTNEKLFF. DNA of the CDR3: TGCAGTGCCGCGCAGTGGGTCACTAATGAAAAACTGTTTTTT.